Listed below are T cell receptor beta chains from one sample, sequenced in a study of T cell changes during pregnancy in multiple sclerosis. The table came from immunoSEQ multiplex PCR; TCRdb's copy has only in-frame clones and leaves some out. Found here are tens of thousands of clones, around nine tenths of them singletons; the top ten hold under 0.65%. Sequences were derived from CD4+ T cells from peripheral blood mononuclear cells, sampled in the first trimester of pregnancy. All receptors derive from a female donor with multiple sclerosis, enrolled in a pregnancy study. Both conserved end residues are part of each CDR3. Fields, in order: J gene, V gene, clone size, D gene, CDR3 protein, CDR3 DNA. The D gene is left open where the match is weak. Expanded clones are given a class, and other clones once, few, many or no size at all.

TRBJ2-7,TRBV19,-,TRBD1,CASSIRRQGAYEQYF,TGTGCCAGTAGTATACGCCGACAGGGGGCCTACGAGCAGTACTTC
TRBJ2-2,TRBV28,-,TRBD1,CASSLRQGTGELFF,TGTGCCAGCAGTTTAAGACAGGGGACCGGGGAGCTGTTTTTT
TRBJ1-1,TRBV5-1,once,TRBD1,CASSLRQGRYAEAFF,TGCGCCAGCAGCTTAAGACAGGGGAGGTACGCTGAAGCTTTCTTT
TRBJ2-7,TRBV18,-,-,CASSPHGAPYEQYF,TGTGCCAGCTCACCTCATGGAGCGCCCTACGAGCAGTACTTC
TRBJ1-1,TRBV5-1,-,-,CASSRGDFPEAFF,TGCGCCAGCAGCCGCGGGGATTTCCCTGAAGCTTTCTTT
TRBJ1-1,TRBV11-2,-,-,CASSPRRPTEAFF,TGTGCCAGCAGCCCCCGGCGGCCGACTGAAGCTTTCTTT
TRBJ2-7,TRBV5-1,-,TRBD1,CASSRGNRGATYEQYF,TGCGCCAGCAGCAGGGGGAACAGGGGCGCAACCTACGAGCAGTACTTC
TRBJ2-5,TRBV5-5,-,TRBD1,CASTKPTGGHGETQYF,TGTGCCAGCACCAAACCGACAGGGGGTCACGGAGAGACCCAGTACTTC
TRBJ2-1,TRBV5-1,-,TRBD2,CASSLAGTSGISYNEQFF,TGCGCCAGCAGCTTGGCCGGGACTAGCGGGATCTCCTACAATGAGCAGTTCTTC
TRBJ1-4,TRBV14,-,TRBD1,CASSQKQGAGEKLFF,TGTGCCAGCAGCCAAAAACAGGGGGCCGGTGAAAAACTGTTTTTT
TRBJ2-5,TRBV29-1,-,TRBD2,CSAGTNSRGLDF,TGCAGCGCTGGGACTAATTCAAGGGGTTTGGACTTC
TRBJ2-7,TRBV5-1,-,-,CASSPGSSYEQYF,TGCGCCAGCAGCCCGGGGTCTTCCTACGAGCAGTACTTC
TRBJ1-2,TRBV5-6,-,-,CASSIDSYGYTF,TGTGCCAGCAGTATTGACAGCTATGGCTACACCTTC
TRBJ2-7,TRBV29-1,-,TRBD1,CSVGQGPSYEQYF,TGCAGCGTTGGACAGGGGCCCTCCTACGAGCAGTACTTC
TRBJ1-5,TRBV7-9,few,-,CASSLDRAEGNQPQHF,TGTGCCAGCAGCTTAGACAGGGCGGAGGGCAATCAGCCCCAGCATTTT
TRBJ2-7,TRBV10-3,-,-,CAISGLHGEQYF,TGTGCCATCTCAGGGCTTCACGGCGAGCAGTACTTC
TRBJ1-5,TRBV27,-,TRBD1,CASRPGQGGNQPQHF,TGTGCCAGCAGACCGGGACAGGGCGGCAATCAGCCCCAGCATTTT
TRBJ2-1,TRBV4-3,-,TRBD1,CASSPSPGQGTNEQFF,TGCGCCAGCAGCCCATCCCCGGGACAGGGAACCAATGAGCAGTTCTTC
TRBJ1-2,TRBV2,-,-,CASSPGTQGYTF,TGTGCCAGCAGCCCCGGGACACAGGGCTACACCTTC